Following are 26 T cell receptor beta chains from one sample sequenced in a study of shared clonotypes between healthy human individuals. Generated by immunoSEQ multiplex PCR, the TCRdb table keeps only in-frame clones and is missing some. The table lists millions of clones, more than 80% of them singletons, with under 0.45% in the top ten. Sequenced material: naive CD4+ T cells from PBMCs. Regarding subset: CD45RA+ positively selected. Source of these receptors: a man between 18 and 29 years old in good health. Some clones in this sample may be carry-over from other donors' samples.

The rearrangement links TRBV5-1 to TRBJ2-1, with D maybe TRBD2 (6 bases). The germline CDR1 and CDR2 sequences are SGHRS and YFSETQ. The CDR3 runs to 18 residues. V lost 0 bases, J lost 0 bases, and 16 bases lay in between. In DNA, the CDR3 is TGCGCCAGCAGCTTGGTGGATTGGAGGGCTTTCTCCTACAATGAGCAGTTCTTC. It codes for CASSLVDWRAFSYNEQFF.

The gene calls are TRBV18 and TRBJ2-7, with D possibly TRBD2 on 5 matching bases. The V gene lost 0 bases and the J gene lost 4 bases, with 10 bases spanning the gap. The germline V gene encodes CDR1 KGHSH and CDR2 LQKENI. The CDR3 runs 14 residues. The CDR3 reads CASSPPSRGYEQYF. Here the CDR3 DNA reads TGTGCCAGCTCACCACCGAGTCGGGGTTACGAGCAGTACTTC. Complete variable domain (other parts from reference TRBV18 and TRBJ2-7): NAGVMQNPRHLVRRRGQEARLRCSPMKGHSHVYWYRQLPEEGLKFMVYLQKENIIDESGMPKERFSAEFPKEGPSILRIQQVVRGDSAAYFCASSPPSRGYEQYFGPGTRLTVT.

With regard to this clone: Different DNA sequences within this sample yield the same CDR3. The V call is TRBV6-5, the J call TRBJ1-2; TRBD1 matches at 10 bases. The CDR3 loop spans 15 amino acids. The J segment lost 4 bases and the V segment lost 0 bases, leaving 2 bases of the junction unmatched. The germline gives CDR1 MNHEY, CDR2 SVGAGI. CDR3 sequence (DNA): TGTGCCAGCAGTTACTCCGGACAGGGGGGCTATGGCTACACCTTC. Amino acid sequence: CASSYSGQGGYGYTF.

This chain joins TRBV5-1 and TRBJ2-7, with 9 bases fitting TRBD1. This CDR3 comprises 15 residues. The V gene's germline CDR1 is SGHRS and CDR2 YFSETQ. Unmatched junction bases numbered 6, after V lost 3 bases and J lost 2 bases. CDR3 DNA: TGCGCCAGCAGCTCCGGACAGGGGAGGGCCTACGAGCAGTACTTC. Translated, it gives CASSSGQGRAYEQYF.

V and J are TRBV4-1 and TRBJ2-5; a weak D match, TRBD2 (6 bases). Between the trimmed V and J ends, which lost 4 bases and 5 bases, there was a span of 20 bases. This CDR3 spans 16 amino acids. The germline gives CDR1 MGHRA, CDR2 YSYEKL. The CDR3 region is CASSRLGLGSGETQYF. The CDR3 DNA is TGCGCCAGCAGCCGGCTGGGACTGGGCTCGGGGGAGACCCAGTACTTC.

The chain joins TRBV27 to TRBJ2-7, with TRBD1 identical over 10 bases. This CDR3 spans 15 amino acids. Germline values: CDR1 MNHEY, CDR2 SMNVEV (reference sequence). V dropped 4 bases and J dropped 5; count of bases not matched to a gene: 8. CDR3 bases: TGTGCCAGCAGTTCTCCCGGGACAGGGGTCCACGAGCAGTACTTC. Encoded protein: CASSSPGTGVHEQYF.

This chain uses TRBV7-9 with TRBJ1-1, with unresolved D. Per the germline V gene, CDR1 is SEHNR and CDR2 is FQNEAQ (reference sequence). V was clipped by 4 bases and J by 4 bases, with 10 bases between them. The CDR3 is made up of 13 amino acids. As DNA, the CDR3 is TGTGCCAGCAGCTCCTCAAGAGGCACTGAAGCTTTCTTT. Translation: CASSSSRGTEAFF.

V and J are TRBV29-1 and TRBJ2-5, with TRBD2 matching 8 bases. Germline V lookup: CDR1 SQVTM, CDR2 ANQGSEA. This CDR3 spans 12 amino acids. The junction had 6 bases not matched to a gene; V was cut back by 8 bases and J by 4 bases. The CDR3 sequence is CSYYAGGETQYF. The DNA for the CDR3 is TGCAGCTATTACGCGGGGGGAGAGACCCAGTACTTC.

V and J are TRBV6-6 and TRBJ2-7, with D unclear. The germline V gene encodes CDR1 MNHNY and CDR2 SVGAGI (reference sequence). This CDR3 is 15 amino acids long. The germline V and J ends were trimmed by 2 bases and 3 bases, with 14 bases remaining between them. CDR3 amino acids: CASSYRAGSRYEQYF. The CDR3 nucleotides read TGTGCCAGCAGTTACAGGGCAGGTTCCCGCTACGAGCAGTACTTC.

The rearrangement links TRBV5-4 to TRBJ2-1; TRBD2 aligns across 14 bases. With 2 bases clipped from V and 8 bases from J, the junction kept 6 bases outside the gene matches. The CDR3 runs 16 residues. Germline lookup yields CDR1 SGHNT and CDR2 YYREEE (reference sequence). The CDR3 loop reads CASSLRLAGGSDEQFF. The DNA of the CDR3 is TGTGCCAGCAGCTTACGACTAGCGGGAGGGAGCGATGAGCAGTTCTTC. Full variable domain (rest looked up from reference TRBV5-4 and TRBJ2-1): ETGVTQSPTHLIKTRGQQVTLRCSSQSGHNTVSWYQQALGQGPQFIFQYYREEENGRGNFPPRFSGLQFPNYSSELNVNALELDDSALYLCASSLRLAGGSDEQFFGPGTRLTVL.

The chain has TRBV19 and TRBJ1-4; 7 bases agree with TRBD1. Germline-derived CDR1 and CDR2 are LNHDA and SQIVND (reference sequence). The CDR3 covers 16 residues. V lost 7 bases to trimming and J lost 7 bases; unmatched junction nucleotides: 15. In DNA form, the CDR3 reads TGTGCCAGTACCTCAACCGGGACAGCACTTTCTGAAAAACTGTTTTTT. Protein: CASTSTGTALSEKLFF.

CDR3 region: CASSIEGTGRNEQYF. Written as DNA, the CDR3 is TGTGCCAGTAGTATTGAGGGGACAGGGCGAAACGAGCAGTACTTC. The J gene is TRBJ2-7, the V gene TRBV19; 9 nucleotides match TRBD1. Germline CDR1 reads LNHDA; CDR2 reads SQIVND (reference sequence). The CDR3 is made up of 15 amino acids. V dropped 3 bases and J dropped 5; count of bases not matched to a gene: 8.

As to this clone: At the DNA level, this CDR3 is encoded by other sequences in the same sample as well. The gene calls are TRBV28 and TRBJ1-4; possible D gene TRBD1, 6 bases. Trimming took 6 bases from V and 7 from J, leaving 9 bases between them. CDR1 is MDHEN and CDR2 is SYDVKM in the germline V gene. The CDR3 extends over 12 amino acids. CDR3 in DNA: TGTGCCAGCAGACAGGGAGGTGAAAAACTGTTTTTT. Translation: CASRQGGEKLFF.

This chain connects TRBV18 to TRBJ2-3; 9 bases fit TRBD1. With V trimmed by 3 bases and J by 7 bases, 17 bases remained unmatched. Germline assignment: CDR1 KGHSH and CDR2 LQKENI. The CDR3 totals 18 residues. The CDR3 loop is CASSPLQTDRGISNTQYF. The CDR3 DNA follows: TGTGCCAGCTCACCTCTACAAACGGACAGGGGTATCTCAAATACGCAGTATTTT.

CDR3 coding DNA: TGTGCCATCAACCCCCCCCCTGGGGCTTATGGCTACACCTTC. This codes for CAINPPPGAYGYTF. The chain joins TRBV28 to TRBJ1-2; TRBD1 might be the D (5 bases). CDR3 size: 14 residues. Trimming shortened V by 10 bases and J by 5 bases, and 20 bases separated the two germline ends. The germline gives CDR1 MDHEN, CDR2 SYDVKM.

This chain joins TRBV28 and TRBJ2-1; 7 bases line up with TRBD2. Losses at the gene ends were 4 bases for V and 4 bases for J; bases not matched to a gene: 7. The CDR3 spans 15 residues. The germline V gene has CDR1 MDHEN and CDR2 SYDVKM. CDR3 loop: CASSSTGTTYNEQFF. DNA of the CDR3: TGTGCCAGCAGTTCCACCGGGACTACGTACAATGAGCAGTTCTTC.

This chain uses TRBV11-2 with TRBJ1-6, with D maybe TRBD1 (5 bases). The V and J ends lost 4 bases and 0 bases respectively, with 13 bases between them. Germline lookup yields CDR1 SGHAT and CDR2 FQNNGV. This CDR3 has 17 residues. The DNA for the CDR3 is TGTGCCAGCAGCTCCTCAGGGCCAGACTCCTATAATTCACCCCTCCACTTT. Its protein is CASSSSGPDSYNSPLHF.

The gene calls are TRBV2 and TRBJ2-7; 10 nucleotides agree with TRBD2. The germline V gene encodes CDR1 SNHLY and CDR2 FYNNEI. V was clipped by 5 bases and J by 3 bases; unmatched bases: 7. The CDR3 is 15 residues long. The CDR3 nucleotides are TGTGCCAGCAGTACCCTCAGGACTAGCGGCTACGAGCAGTACTTC. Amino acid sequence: CASSTLRTSGYEQYF. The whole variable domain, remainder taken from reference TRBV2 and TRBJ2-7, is EPEVTQTPSHQVTQMGQEVILRCVPISNHLYFYWYRQILGQKVEFLVSFYNNEISEKSEIFDDQFSVERPDGSNFTLKIRSTKLEDSAMYFCASSTLRTSGYEQYFGPGTRLTVT.

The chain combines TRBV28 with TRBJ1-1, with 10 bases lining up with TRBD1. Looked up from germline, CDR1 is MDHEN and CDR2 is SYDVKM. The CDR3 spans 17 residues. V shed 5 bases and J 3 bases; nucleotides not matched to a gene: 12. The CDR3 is CASSQTDRGPGYTEAFF. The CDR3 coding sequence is TGTGCCAGCAGTCAAACCGACAGGGGGCCTGGGTACACTGAAGCTTTCTTT.

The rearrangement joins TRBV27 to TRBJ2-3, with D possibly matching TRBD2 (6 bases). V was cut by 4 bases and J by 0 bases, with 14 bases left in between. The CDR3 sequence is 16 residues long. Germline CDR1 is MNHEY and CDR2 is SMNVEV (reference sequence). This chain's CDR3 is CASSSILAPSTDTQYF. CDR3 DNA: TGTGCCAGCAGTTCCATACTAGCCCCAAGCACAGATACGCAGTATTTT.

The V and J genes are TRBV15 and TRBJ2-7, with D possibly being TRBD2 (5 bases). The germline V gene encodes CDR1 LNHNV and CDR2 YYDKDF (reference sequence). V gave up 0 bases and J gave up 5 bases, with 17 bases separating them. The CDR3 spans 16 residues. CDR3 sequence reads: CATSRDPFRGFDEQYF. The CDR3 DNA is TGTGCCACCAGCAGAGATCCCTTCCGGGGTTTCGACGAGCAGTACTTC.

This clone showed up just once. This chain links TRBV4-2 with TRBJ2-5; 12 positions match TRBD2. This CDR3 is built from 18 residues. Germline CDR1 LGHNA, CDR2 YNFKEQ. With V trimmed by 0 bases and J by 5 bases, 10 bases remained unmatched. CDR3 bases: TGTGCCAGCAGCCAAGATCTATCTGGTACTAGCGGGGGGGAGACCCAGTACTTC. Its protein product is CASSQDLSGTSGGETQYF.

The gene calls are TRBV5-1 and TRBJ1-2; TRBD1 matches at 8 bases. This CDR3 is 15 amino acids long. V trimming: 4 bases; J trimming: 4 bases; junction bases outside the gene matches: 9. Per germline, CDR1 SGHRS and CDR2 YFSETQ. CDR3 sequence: CASSGMDRDGYGYTF. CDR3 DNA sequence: TGCGCCAGCAGCGGAATGGACAGGGACGGCTATGGCTACACCTTC.

CDR3 nucleotide sequence: TGTGCCAGCAGCCGCGGACAGGCCTACGAGCAGTACTTC. Its translation is CASSRGQAYEQYF. The rearrangement links TRBV11-2 to TRBJ2-7; 7 bases match TRBD1. Germline V lookup: CDR1 SGHAT, CDR2 FQNNGV. There are 13 residues in the CDR3. With V trimmed by 5 bases and J by 2 bases, 3 bases remained unmatched.

The CDR3 sequence: CASSQGLAGGGGYEQYF. The CDR3 nucleotides read TGCGCCAGCAGCCAAGGACTAGCGGGAGGAGGAGGGTACGAGCAGTACTTC. V is TRBV4-3 and J is TRBJ2-7; 13 nucleotides align to TRBD2. Germline CDR1 LGHNA, CDR2 YSLEER. Trimming took 1 base from V and 4 from J; bases not matched to a gene: 7. The CDR3 has 17 residues.

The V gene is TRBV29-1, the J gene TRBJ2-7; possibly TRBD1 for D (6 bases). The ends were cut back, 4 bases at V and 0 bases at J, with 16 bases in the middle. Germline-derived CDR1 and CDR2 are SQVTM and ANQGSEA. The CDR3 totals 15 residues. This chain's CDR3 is CSVVPVTGLSYEQYF. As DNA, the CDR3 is TGCAGCGTTGTCCCCGTGACAGGCCTCTCCTACGAGCAGTACTTC.